This TCR beta chain emerged from a study of T cells in Graves' hyperthyroidism and ophthalmopathy. In the study overall: Sampling of peripheral blood happened at initial diagnosis, prior to any treatment.

The study's findings and limits: Ophthalmopathy, as predicted by the model, came a median 6.5 months after the prediction. The majority of expanded thyroid clonotypes above 0.001 also appeared in blood.

CDR3 size: 17 residues. Germline V lookup: CDR1 MNHEY, CDR2 SVGEGT. The ends were cut back, 0 bases at V and 6 bases at J, with 18 bases in the middle. Comments on this clonotype: Antigen: not known.

Approximately 10 ml of fresh peripheral blood supplied the PBMCs. The CDR3 regions of TCR beta were amplified from RNA transcripts. Researchers ran a first-round RT-PCR on the TCR CDR3 using the HTBI primer set. TCRdb analysed the multiplex PCR reads with MiXCR anew, one entry per CDR3 protein. The data hold 400,000 to 600,000 distinct CDR3 sequences, with 20% to 25% observed a single time. Sequencing used blood. The rearrangement uses TRBV6-2 or TRBV6-3 and TRBJ2-4; no firm D call. The clonotype originates from a man between 18 and 35 years old with Graves' hyperthyroidism. In nucleotides, the CDR3 is TGTGCCAGCAGTTACTCGAAGTTCCATCTTGGCGGAAACATTCAGTACTTC. Translated: CASSYSKFHLGGNIQYF.